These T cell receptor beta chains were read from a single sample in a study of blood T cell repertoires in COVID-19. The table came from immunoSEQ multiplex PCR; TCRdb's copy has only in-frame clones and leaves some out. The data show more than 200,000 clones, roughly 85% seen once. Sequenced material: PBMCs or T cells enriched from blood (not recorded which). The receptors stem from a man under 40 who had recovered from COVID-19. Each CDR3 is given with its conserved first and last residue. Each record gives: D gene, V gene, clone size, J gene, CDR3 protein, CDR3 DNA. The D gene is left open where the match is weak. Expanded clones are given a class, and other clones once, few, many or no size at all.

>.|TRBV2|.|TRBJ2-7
CASSRTTYEQYF
TGTGCCAGCAGCCGAACTACCTACGAGCAGTACTTC
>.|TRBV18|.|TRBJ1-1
CASSKQGGATEAFF
TGTGCCAGCTCCAAACAGGGTGGAGCCACTGAAGCTTTCTTT
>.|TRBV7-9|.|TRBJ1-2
CASSRESAIYGYTF
TGTGCCAGCAGCCGGGAATCCGCTATCTATGGCTACACCTTC
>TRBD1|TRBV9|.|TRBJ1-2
CASSGDRGFYGYTF
TGTGCCAGCAGCGGGGACAGGGGGTTCTATGGCTACACCTTC
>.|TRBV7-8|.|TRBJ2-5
CASSLGGRGETQYF
TGTGCCAGCAGCTTGGGGGGTAGAGGTGAGACCCAGTACTTC
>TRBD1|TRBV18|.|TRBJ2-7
CASSPSQGAYEQYF
TGTGCCAGCTCACCTAGTCAGGGGGCCTACGAGCAGTACTTC
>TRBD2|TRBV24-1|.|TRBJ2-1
CATSEWTSGSADEQFF
TGTGCCACCAGTGAGTGGACTAGCGGGAGTGCGGATGAGCAGTTCTTC
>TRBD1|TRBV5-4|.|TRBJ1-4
CASSSGTGGTATNEKLFF
TGTGCCAGCAGCTCCGGGACAGGGGGCACTGCAACTAATGAAAAACTGTTTTTT
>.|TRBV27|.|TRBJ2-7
CASSAGWRSYEQYF
TGTGCCAGCAGTGCAGGGTGGCGGTCCTACGAGCAGTACTTC
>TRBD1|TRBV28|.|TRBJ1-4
CASSSPQQGASEKLFF
TGTGCCAGCAGTTCGCCCCAACAGGGGGCTTCTGAAAAACTGTTTTTT
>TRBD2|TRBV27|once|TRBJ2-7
CASSEAGSRYEQYF
TGTGCCAGCAGCGAAGCGGGGTCCCGCTACGAGCAGTACTTC
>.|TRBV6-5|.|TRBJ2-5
CASKVWRDETQYF
TGTGCCAGCAAGGTCTGGAGGGACGAGACCCAGTACTTC
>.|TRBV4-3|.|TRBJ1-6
CASSQDRSLPHSPLHF
TGCGCCAGCAGCCAAGATAGGAGTTTACCTCATTCACCCCTCCACTTT
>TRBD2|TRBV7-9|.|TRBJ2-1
CASPSGADSYNEQFF
TGTGCCAGCCCTAGCGGAGCGGACTCCTACAATGAGCAGTTCTTC
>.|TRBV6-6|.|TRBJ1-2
CASSYERGYGYTF
TGTGCCAGCAGTTACGAACGGGGCTATGGCTACACCTTC
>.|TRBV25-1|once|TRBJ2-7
CASSLYEQYF
TGTGCCAGCAGCCTGTACGAGCAGTACTTC
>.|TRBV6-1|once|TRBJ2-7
CASSEAGLYEQYF
TGTGCCAGCAGTGAGGCAGGGCTCTACGAGCAGTACTTC
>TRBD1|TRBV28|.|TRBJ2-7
CAITGTGGYEQYF
TGTGCCATAACCGGGACAGGGGGATACGAGCAGTACTTC
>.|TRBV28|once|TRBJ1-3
CASSWRGSGNTIYF
TGTGCCAGCAGTTGGAGGGGCTCTGGAAACACCATATATTTT
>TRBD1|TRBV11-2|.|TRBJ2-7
CASTEKDRDLREQYF
TGTGCCAGCACCGAGAAGGACAGGGATTTACGCGAGCAGTACTTC
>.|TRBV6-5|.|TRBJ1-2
CASMGSGVYGYTF
TGTGCCAGCATGGGTTCGGGGGTCTATGGCTACACCTTC
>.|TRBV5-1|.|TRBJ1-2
CASSLALADNYGYTF
TGCGCCAGCAGCTTGGCCTTGGCGGATAACTATGGCTACACCTTC
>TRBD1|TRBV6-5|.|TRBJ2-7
CASSYSAGQVYEQYF
TGTGCCAGCAGTTACTCGGCGGGACAGGTCTACGAGCAGTACTTC
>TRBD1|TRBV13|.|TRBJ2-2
CASSSGTAENTGELFF
TGTGCCAGCAGCTCTGGGACAGCGGAAAACACCGGGGAGCTGTTTTTT
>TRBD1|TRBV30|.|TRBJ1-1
CAWSWGQEAFF
TGTGCCTGGAGCTGGGGACAGGAAGCTTTCTTT
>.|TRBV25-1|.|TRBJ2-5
CASSEWGRGSETQYF
TGTGCCAGCAGTGAATGGGGCAGGGGAAGCGAGACCCAGTACTTC
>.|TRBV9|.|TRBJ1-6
CASSPMLGGSNNSPLHF
TGTGCCAGCAGCCCGATGTTGGGAGGCTCCAATAATTCACCCCTCCACTTT